Listed below are T cell receptor beta chains from one sample, sequenced in a study of Ad26.COV2.S vaccination and SARS-CoV-2 variants. Clones were read by immunoSEQ multiplex PCR, and TCRdb kept only the in-frame ones, dropping some. The sample yields 300,000 to 350,000 clones, around 83% seen once. The starting material was peripheral blood, obtained in a trial of Ad26.COV2.S vaccine versus placebo. Source of these receptors: a person aged 18-60 years who received the Ad26.COV2.S COVID-19 vaccine or a placebo. Both conserved end residues are trimmed from each CDR3. Fields, in order: V gene, J gene, CDR3 protein.

V: TRBV18
J: TRBJ1-2
CDR3: ASSPDGSPRSGYT

V: TRBV10-3
J: TRBJ1-4
CDR3: AISEAGQSDEKLF

V: TRBV7-9
J: TRBJ1-1
CDR3: ASSTWTEAF

V: TRBV10-3
J: TRBJ2-7
CDR3: AISERGTPSPGEQY

V: TRBV9
J: TRBJ2-1
CDR3: ASSVGLAGANEQF

V: TRBV9
J: TRBJ2-3
CDR3: AGSTGTSGGTDTQY

V: TRBV7-6
J: TRBJ2-4
CDR3: ASACRASPDKNIQY

V: TRBV27
J: TRBJ2-7
CDR3: ASSLRPPNYEQY

V: TRBV30
J: TRBJ2-3
CDR3: AWSRGTSGGDTQY

V: TRBV11-2
J: TRBJ2-2
CDR3: ASSLGASGVGELF

V: TRBV20-1
J: TRBJ2-7
CDR3: SASSSEYEQY

V: TRBV5-1
J: TRBJ2-4
CDR3: ARSLEFTGARGGLGKNIQY